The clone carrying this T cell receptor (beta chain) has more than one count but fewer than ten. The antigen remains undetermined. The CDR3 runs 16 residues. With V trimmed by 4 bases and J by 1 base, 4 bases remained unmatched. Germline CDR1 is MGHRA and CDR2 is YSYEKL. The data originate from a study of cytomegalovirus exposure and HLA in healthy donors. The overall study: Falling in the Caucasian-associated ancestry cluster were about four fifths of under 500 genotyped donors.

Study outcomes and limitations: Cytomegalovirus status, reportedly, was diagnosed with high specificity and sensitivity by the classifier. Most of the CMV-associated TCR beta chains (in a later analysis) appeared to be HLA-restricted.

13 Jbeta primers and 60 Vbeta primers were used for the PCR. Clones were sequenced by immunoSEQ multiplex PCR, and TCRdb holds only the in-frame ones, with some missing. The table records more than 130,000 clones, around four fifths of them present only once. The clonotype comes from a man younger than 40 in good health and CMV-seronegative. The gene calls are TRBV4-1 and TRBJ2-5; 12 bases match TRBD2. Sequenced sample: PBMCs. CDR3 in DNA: TGCGCCAGCAGCCCGGGACTAGCGGGCCGCCAAGAGACCCAGTACTTC. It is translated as CASSPGLAGRQETQYF.